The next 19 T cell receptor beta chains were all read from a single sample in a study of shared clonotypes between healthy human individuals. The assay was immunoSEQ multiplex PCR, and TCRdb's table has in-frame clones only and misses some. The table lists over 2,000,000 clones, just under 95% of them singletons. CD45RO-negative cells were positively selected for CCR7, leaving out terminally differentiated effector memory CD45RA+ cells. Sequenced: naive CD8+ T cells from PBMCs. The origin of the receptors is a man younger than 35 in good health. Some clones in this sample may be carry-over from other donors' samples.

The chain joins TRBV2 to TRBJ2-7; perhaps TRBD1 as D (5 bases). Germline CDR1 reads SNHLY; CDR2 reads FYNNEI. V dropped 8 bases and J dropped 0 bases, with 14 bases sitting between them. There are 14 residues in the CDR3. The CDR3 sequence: CASASRAISYEQYF. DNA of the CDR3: TGTGCCAGCGCCTCCAGGGCGATCTCCTACGAGCAGTACTTC.

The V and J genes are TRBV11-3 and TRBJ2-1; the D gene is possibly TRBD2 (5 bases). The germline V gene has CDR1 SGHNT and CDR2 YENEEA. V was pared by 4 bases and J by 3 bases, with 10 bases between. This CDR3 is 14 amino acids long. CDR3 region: CASSSRSGYNEQFF. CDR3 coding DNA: TGTGCCAGCAGCTCAAGGAGCGGCTACAATGAGCAGTTCTTC.

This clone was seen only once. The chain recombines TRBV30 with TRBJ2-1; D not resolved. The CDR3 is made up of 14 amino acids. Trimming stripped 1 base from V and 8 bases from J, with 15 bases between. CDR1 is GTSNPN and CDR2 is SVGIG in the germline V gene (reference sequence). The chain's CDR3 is CAWSGLGSIDEQFF. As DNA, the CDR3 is TGTGCCTGGAGTGGGCTCGGGTCAATCGATGAGCAGTTCTTC.

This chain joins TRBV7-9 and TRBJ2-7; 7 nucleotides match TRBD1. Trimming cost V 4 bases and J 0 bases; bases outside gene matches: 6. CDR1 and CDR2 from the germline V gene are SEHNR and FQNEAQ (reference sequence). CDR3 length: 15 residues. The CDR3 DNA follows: TGTGCCAGCAGCTCGGAACAGGGGACCTCCTACGAGCAGTACTTC. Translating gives CASSSEQGTSYEQYF.

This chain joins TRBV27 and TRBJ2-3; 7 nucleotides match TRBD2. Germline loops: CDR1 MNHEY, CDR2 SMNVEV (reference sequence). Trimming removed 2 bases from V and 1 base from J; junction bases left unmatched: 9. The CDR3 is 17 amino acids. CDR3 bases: TGTGCCAGCAGTTTAAGGTTGTCCCGGGGGGGCACAGATACGCAGTATTTT. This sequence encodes CASSLRLSRGGTDTQYF.

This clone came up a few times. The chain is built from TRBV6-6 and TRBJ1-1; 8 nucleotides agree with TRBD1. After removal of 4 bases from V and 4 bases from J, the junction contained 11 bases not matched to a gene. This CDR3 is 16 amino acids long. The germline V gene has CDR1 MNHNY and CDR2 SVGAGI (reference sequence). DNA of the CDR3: TGTGCCAGCAGTTCTGGACAGGGTCCGAGTGGCACTGAAGCTTTCTTT. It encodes CASSSGQGPSGTEAFF.

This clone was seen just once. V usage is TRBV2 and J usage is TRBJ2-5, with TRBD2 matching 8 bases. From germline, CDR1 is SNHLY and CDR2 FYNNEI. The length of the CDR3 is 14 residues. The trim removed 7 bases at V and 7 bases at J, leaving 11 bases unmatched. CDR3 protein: CASNGAGVYGTQYF. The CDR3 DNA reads TGTGCCAGCAATGGAGCGGGGGTCTACGGGACCCAGTACTTC.

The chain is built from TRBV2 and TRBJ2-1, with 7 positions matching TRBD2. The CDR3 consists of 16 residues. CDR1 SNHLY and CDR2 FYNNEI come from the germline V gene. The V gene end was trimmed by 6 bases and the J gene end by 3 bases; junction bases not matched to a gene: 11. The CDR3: CASRPSPAGNYNEQFF. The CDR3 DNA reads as TGTGCCAGCAGGCCATCTCCAGCGGGGAACTACAATGAGCAGTTCTTC. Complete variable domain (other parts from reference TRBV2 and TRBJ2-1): EPEVTQTPSHQVTQMGQEVILRCVPISNHLYFYWYRQILGQKVEFLVSFYNNEISEKSEIFDDQFSVERPDGSNFTLKIRSTKLEDSAMYFCASRPSPAGNYNEQFFGPGTRLTVL.

CDR3 loop: CASSLIVRTGELFF. The DNA for the CDR3 is TGTGCCAGCAGTTTAATTGTCCGGACCGGGGAGCTGTTTTTT. The chain carries TRBV28 and TRBJ2-2; D not certain. The CDR3 has 14 residues. CDR1 MDHEN and CDR2 SYDVKM come from the germline V gene. V shed 2 bases and J shed 5 bases, with 9 bases lying between them.

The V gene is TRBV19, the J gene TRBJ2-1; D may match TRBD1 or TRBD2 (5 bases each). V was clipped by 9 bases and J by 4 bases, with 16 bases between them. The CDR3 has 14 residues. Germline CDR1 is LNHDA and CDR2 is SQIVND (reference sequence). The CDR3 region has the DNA TGTGCCAGCAAGAATCGGGGCCCTTACAATGAGCAGTTCTTC. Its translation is CASKNRGPYNEQFF.

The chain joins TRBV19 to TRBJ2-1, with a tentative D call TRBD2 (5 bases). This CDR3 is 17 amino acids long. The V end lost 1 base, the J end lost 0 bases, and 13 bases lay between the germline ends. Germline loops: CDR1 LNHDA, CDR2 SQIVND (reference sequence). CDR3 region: CASSIGSSSSSYNEQFF. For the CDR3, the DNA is TGTGCCAGTAGTATAGGGTCTAGCTCGAGCTCCTACAATGAGCAGTTCTTC.

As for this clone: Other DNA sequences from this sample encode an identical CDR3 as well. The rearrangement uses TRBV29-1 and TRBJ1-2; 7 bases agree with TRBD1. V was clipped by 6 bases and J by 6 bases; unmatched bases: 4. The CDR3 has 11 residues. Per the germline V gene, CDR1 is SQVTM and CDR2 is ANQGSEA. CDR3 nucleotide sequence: TGCAGCGTCGGAACAGGGGATGGCTACACCTTC. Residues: CSVGTGDGYTF.

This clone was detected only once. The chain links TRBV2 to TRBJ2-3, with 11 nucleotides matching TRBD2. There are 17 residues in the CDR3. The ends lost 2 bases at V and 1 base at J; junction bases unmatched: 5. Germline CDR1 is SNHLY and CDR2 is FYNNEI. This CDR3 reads CASSESDSGRGTDTQYF. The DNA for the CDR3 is TGTGCCAGCAGTGAATCTGATAGCGGGAGGGGCACAGATACGCAGTATTTT.

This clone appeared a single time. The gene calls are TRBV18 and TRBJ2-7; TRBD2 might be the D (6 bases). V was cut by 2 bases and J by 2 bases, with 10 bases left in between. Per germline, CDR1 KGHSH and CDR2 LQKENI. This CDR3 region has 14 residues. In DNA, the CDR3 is TGTGCCAGCTCACCAGGGCCTAGCGCCTACGAGCAGTACTTC. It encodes CASSPGPSAYEQYF.

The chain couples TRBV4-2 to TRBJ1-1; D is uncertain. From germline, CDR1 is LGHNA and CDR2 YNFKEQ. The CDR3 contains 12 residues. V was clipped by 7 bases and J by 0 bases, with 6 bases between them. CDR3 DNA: TGTGCCAGCAATGGGCTGAACACTGAAGCTTTCTTT. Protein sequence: CASNGLNTEAFF.

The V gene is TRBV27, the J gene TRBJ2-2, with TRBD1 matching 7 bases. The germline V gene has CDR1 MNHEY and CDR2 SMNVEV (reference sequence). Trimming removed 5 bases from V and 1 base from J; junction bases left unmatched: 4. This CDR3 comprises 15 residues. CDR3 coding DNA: TGTGCCAGCAGTATCCGACAGGGGAACACCGGGGAGCTGTTTTTT. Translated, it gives CASSIRQGNTGELFF.

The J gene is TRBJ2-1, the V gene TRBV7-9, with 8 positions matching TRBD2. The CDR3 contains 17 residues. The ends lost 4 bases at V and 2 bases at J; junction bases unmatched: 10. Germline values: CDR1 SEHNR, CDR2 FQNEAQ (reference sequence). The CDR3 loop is CASSSTYSGTAYNEQFF. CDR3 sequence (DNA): TGTGCCAGCAGCTCGACGTATAGCGGGACGGCCTACAATGAGCAGTTCTTC.

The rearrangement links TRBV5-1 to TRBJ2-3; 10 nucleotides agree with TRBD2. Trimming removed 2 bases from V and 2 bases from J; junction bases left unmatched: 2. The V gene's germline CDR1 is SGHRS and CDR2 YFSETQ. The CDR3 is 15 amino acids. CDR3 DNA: TGCGCCAGCAGCTTACTAGCGGGGAACACAGATACGCAGTATTTT. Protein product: CASSLLAGNTDTQYF.

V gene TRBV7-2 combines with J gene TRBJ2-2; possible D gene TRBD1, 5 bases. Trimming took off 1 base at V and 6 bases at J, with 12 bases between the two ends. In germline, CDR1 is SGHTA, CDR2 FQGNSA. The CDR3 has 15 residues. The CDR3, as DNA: TGTGCCAGCAGCTTAGTGAGTCCAGGGTCCGGGGAGCTGTTTTTT. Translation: CASSLVSPGSGELFF.